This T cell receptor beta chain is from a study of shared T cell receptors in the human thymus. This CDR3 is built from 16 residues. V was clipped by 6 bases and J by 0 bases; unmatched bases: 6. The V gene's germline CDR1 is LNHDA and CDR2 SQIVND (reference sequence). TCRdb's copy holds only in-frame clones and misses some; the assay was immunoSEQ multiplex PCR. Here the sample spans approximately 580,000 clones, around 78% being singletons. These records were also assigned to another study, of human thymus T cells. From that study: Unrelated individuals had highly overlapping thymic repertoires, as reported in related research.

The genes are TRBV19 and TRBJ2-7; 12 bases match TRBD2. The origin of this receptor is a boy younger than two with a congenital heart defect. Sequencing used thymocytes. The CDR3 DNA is TGTGCCAGTAGCGGGACTAGCGGGCGGGGCTCCTACGAGCAGTACTTC. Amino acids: CASSGTSGRGSYEQYF. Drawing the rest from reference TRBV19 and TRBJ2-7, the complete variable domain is DGGITQSPKYLFRKEGQNVTLSCEQNLNHDAMYWYRQDPGQGLRLIYYSQIVNDFQKGDIAEGYSVSREKKESFPLTVTSAQKNPTAFYLCASSGTSGRGSYEQYFGPGTRLTVT.